The following is a T cell receptor (beta chain) sequence with its context. Its antigen is currently unknown. This entry belongs to a study of T cell responses to AZD1222 COVID-19 vaccine. Sequencing used immunoSEQ multiplex PCR; TCRdb keeps in-frame clones, though not all of them. The sample carries fewer than 110,000 clones, around nine tenths recorded once. Findings and limits, study-wide: Across spike, vaccine-associated CD4 TCRs were found, dominant at 160-218 and 743-854. Donors were chiefly white British, with a greater number of females, and clonal diversity was perhaps underestimated.

The CDR3 covers 16 residues. CDR1 and CDR2 (germline): MGHRA, YSYEKL. V was shortened by 0 bases and J by 10 bases, with 16 bases between the two germline ends. The receptor comes from an adult in good health. This specimen was peripheral blood, taken on day 0 of AZD1222 vaccination. The gene calls are TRBV4-1 and TRBJ1-6; D ambiguous. In DNA, the CDR3 is TGCGCCAGCAGCCAAGAATTCCAGAAGCTAGCCTCACCCCTCCACTTT. Residues: CASSQEFQKLASPLHF.